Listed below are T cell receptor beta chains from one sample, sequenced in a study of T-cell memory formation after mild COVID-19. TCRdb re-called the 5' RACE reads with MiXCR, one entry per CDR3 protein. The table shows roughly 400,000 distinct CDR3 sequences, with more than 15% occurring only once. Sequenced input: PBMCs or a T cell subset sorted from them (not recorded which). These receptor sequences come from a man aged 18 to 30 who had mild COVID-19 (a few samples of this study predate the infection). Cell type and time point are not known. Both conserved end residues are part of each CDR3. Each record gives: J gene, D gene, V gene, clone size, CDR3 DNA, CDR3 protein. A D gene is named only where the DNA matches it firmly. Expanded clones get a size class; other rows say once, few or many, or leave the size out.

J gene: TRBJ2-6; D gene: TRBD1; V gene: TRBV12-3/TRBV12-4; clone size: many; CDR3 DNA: TGTGCCAGCAGGGGGACAGACGGGGCCAACGTCCTGACTTTC; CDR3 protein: CASRGTDGANVLTF
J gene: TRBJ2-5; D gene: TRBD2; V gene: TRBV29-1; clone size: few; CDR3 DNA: TGCAGCGTCCGACCGGGTAGCGGGGGAGAGACCCAGTACTTC; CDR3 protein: CSVRPGSGGETQYF
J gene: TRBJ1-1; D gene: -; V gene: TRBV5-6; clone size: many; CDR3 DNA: TGTGCCAGCAGCGCCGACAGGCTGAACACTGAAGCTTTCTTT; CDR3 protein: CASSADRLNTEAFF
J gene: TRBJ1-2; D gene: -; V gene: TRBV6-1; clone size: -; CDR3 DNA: TGTGCCAGCAGTGAAGGGCGGACAGAAGTCTATGGCTACACCTTC; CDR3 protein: CASSEGRTEVYGYTF
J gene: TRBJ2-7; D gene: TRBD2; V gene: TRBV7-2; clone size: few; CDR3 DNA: TGTGCCAGCAGCCCGACTAGCGGGGGGGCCGAGGAACACGAGCAGTACTTC; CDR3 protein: CASSPTSGGAEEHEQYF
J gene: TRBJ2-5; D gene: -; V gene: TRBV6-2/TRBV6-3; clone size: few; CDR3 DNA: TGTGCCAGCAGTTACTCGATGGAGACCCAGTACTTC; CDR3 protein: CASSYSMETQYF
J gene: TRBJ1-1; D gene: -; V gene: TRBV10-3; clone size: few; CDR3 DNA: TGTGCCATCAGTGGCGAAACTGAAGCTTTCTTT; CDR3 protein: CAISGETEAFF
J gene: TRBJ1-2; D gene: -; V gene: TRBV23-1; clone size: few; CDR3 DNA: TGCGCCAGCAGTCAACTTTATTGGTGCAGGAATCGCTATGGCTACACCTTC; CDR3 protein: CASSQLYWCRNRYGYTF
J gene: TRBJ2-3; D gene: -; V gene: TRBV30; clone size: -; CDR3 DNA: TGTGCCTGGAGCTTGGGGGGCAGTGTAGATACGCAGTATTTT; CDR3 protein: CAWSLGGSVDTQYF
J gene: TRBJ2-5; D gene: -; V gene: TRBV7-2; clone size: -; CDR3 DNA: TGTGCCAGCAGCTTAAGTCGGGGCGTTCAAGAGACCCAGTACTTC; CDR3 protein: CASSLSRGVQETQYF
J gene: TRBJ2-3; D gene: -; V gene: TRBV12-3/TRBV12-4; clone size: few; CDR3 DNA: TGTGCCAGCAGCCAGAATAAGGGAGATACGCAGTATTTT; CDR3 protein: CASSQNKGDTQYF
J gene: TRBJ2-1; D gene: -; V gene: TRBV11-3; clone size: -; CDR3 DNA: TGTGCCAGCAGCCTACAGGGCTTGAGCTCCTACAATGAGCAGTTCTTC; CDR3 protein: CASSLQGLSSYNEQFF
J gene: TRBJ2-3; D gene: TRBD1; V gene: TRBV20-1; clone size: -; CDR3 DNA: TGCAGTGCCGCGGACAGGGGGAAAAGCACAGATACGCAGTATTTT; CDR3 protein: CSAADRGKSTDTQYF
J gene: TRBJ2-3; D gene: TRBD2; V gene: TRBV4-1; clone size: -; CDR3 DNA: TGCGCCAGCAGCCAAGTGGGACTAGCGGGCTCAGCAGATACGCAGTATTTT; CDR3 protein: CASSQVGLAGSADTQYF
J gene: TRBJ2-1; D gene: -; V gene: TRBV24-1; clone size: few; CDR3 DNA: TGTGCCACCAGTGATCCCGCGACAGCAAATGAGCAGTTCTTC; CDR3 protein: CATSDPATANEQFF
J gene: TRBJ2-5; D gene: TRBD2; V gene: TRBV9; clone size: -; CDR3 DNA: TGTGCCAGCAGCGTAGCTCCGGGAGGGTCAGAGACCCAGTACTTC; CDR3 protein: CASSVAPGGSETQYF
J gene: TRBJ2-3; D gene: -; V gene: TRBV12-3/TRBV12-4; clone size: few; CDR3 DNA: TGTGCCAGCAGTTTGTATACCAACACAGATACGCAGTATTTT; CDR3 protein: CASSLYTNTDTQYF
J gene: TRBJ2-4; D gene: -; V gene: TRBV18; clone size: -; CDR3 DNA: TGTGCCAGCTCACCTCGGGCGAGCGCCCTTGATGGCAAAAACATTCAGTACTTC; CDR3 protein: CASSPRASALDGKNIQYF
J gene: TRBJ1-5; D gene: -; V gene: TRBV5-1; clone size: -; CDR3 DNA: TGCGCCAGCAGCTTGGCCGGGGCAGGGAAAGGTCAGCCCCAGCATTTT; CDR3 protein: CASSLAGAGKGQPQHF
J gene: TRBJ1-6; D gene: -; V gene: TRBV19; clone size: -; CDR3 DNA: TGTGCCAGTAGGGGGCTGAATTCACCCCTCCACTTT; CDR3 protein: CASRGLNSPLHF